Below, 4 T cell receptor beta chains from the same sample are listed, as sequenced in a study of blood T cell repertoires in COVID-19. The method was immunoSEQ multiplex PCR; TCRdb's version includes in-frame clones alone and lacks a portion of them. The sample shows nearly 200,000 clones, approximately 83% of them seen only once. The sample taken for sequencing was PBMCs or T cells enriched from blood (not recorded which). Receptors were obtained from a man in his forties who had recovered from COVID-19.

The chain has TRBV5-3 and TRBJ1-2; no firm D call. TRBV5-3 is sorted into the ORF group, with uncertain function. The CDR3 is 13 amino acids. Trimming left V 10 bases short and J 3 bases short, with 16 bases between. CDR3 nucleotide sequence: TGTGCCCTCCAAGAGGGTAAGGACTATGGCTACACCTTC. This gives the protein CALQEGKDYGYTF.

The J gene is TRBJ1-1, the V gene TRBV5-8; 12 positions agree with TRBD1. Trimming removed 6 bases from V and 10 bases from J; junction bases left unmatched: 13. Germline assignment: CDR1 SGHTS and CDR2 YDEGEE. The CDR3 contains 15 residues. The CDR3 sequence is CASTPPGTGGASAFF. CDR3 nucleotide sequence: TGTGCCAGCACCCCGCCCGGGACAGGGGGCGCGTCAGCTTTCTTT.

The gene calls are TRBV15 and TRBJ1-2; TRBD1 is a possible D gene (5 bases). The CDR3 is 15 residues long. V was trimmed by 0 bases and J by 11 bases, leaving 19 bases between them. Per germline, CDR1 LNHNV and CDR2 YYDKDF (reference sequence). The DNA for the CDR3 is TGTGCCACCAGCAGAGAGATAATCGGGACTGGTGGGTACACCTTC. Protein: CATSREIIGTGGYTF.

Concerning this clone: Germline and junction disagree at one end, which may indicate a read error. The chain's CDR3 is CSASSGGQVGHF. The CDR3 nucleotides are TGCAGTGCTAGTTCGGGGGGACAGGTTGGTCATTTC. This chain uses TRBV20-1 with TRBJ2-4; TRBD1 is a possible D gene (8 bases). This CDR3 region has 12 residues. Germline CDR1 is DFQATT and CDR2 is SNEGSKA (reference sequence).